One and the same sample provided the 21 T cell receptor beta chains below, sequenced in a study of blood T cell repertoires in COVID-19. Sequencing used immunoSEQ multiplex PCR; TCRdb keeps in-frame clones, though not all of them. The table records some 83,000 clones, around nine tenths of them present only once. Material for sequencing was peripheral blood. The receptors were gathered from a woman older than 75 with active or convalescent COVID-19.

The chain recombines TRBV27 with TRBJ2-7, with D unresolved. Looked up from germline, CDR1 is MNHEY and CDR2 is SMNVEV (reference sequence). V lost 5 bases and J lost 7, with 15 bases in between. CDR3 length: 13 amino acids. This CDR3 is CASSPTSVREQYF. The CDR3 region has the DNA TGTGCCAGCAGTCCGACCTCGGTGAGGGAGCAGTACTTC.

The CDR3 coding sequence is TGTGCCACCCTTCAAGGGGGCGGTTGGAGTGGCTACACCTTC. Amino acids: CATLQGGGWSGYTF. The chain uses TRBV6-5 and TRBJ1-2, with 7 positions matching TRBD1. CDR1 is MNHEY, CDR2 SVGAGI, per germline. The junction had 15 bases not matched to a gene; V was cut back by 10 bases and J by 7 bases. There are 14 residues in the CDR3.

The chain couples TRBV15 to TRBJ2-3; TRBD2 is a possible D gene (6 bases). CDR1 LNHNV and CDR2 YYDKDF come from the germline V gene (reference sequence). The CDR3 sequence is 15 residues long. V was shortened by 0 bases and J by 4 bases, with 11 bases between the two germline ends. CDR3 sequence: CATSRDDREADTQYF. DNA for the CDR3: TGTGCCACCAGCAGAGATGATAGGGAGGCAGATACGCAGTATTTT.

The chain joins TRBV4-2 to TRBJ2-1, with 12 bases identical to TRBD2. J lost 7 bases, V lost 0 bases, and 7 bases had no gene match. The germline CDR1 and CDR2 sequences are LGHNA and YNFKEQ. The CDR3 extends over 17 amino acids. CDR3 bases: TGTGCCAGCAGCCAAGAAGCTAGCGGGGGGGCCAAAAATGAGCAGTTCTTC. Amino acids: CASSQEASGGAKNEQFF.

This sequence joins TRBV5-4 and TRBJ1-6; maybe TRBD1 (5 bases). The CDR3 sequence is 17 residues long. Germline loops: CDR1 SGHNT, CDR2 YYREEE (reference sequence). Trimming pared 0 bases from V and 0 bases from J, leaving 10 bases between. The CDR3 sequence is CASSLVRGGSYNSPLHF. Written as DNA, the CDR3 is TGTGCCAGCAGCTTGGTCCGGGGGGGCTCCTATAATTCACCCCTCCACTTT.

The V gene is TRBV18, the J gene TRBJ2-1; 11 bases line up with TRBD2. The CDR3 length is 16 residues. The V and J ends lost 6 bases and 6 bases, in that order; junction bases with no gene match: 10. CDR1 KGHSH and CDR2 LQKENI come from the germline V gene. This CDR3 reads CASSPIAGGPGNEQFF. As DNA, the CDR3 is TGTGCCAGCTCTCCAATAGCGGGGGGGCCGGGCAATGAGCAGTTCTTC.

The chain has TRBV7-9 and TRBJ2-4, with 8 bases lining up with TRBD2. The CDR3 has 15 residues. Trimming took 6 bases from V and 3 from J; bases not matched to a gene: 7. Germline V gives CDR1 SEHNR, CDR2 FQNEAQ (reference sequence). CDR3 region: CASSLGLDYKNIQYF. The CDR3 DNA follows: TGTGCCAGCAGTCTGGGACTAGATTACAAAAACATTCAGTACTTC.

The V gene is TRBV6-6, the J gene TRBJ2-5; D possibly corresponds to TRBD2 (7 bases). CDR3 length: 14 amino acids. Germline CDR1 is MNHNY and CDR2 is SVGAGI (reference sequence). The V and J ends lost 10 bases and 4 bases respectively, with 19 bases between them. The CDR3 DNA follows: TGTGCCACAACCGGGGGGCCGGATCGAGAGACCCAGTACTTC. Amino acids: CATTGGPDRETQYF.

Only one count was recorded for this clone. V usage is TRBV5-1 and J usage is TRBJ2-3, with D tentatively TRBD1 (6 bases). CDR3 length: 13 residues. CDR1 and CDR2 (germline): SGHRS, YFSETQ. V lost 2 bases and J 5 bases, leaving 9 bases between the germline ends. CDR3 bases: TGCGCCAGCAGCTTAGGGGGACGAGATACGCAGTATTTT. Its translation: CASSLGGRDTQYF.

CDR3 bases: TGTGCCAGCAGTGTAGCGGGAGTGAGGGAAGATACGCAGTATTTT. It encodes CASSVAGVREDTQYF. J is TRBJ2-3 and V is TRBV7-9; TRBD2 matches 9 bases. V dropped 6 bases and J dropped 5; count of bases not matched to a gene: 9. The germline V gene has CDR1 SEHNR and CDR2 FQNEAQ (reference sequence). The CDR3 contains 15 residues.

The chain joins TRBV10-3 to TRBJ2-5; 8 bases align to TRBD1. This CDR3 has 15 residues. The V gene end was trimmed by 2 bases and the J gene end by 5 bases; junction bases not matched to a gene: 7. Germline-derived CDR1 and CDR2 are ENHRY and SYGVKD. The CDR3 loop is CAISESGQGRETQYF. DNA for the CDR3: TGTGCCATCAGTGAGAGCGGACAGGGCAGGGAGACCCAGTACTTC.

The V and J genes are TRBV3-1 (or the pseudogene TRBV3-2) and TRBJ2-1, with D possibly being TRBD1 (6 bases). The CDR3 runs to 12 residues. The germline CDR1 and CDR2 sequences are LGHDT and YNNKEL (reference sequence). Trimming cost V 5 bases and J 7 bases, with 9 bases left between them. The CDR3 protein is CASSGGWNEQFF. The DNA for the CDR3 is TGTGCCAGCAGCGGGGGCTGGAATGAGCAGTTCTTC.

This chain uses TRBV23-1 with TRBJ1-6; a possible D gene is TRBD1 (6 bases). TRBV23-1 is known as an ORF, though its function is uncertain. This CDR3 contains 12 residues. V was clipped by 7 bases and J by 5 bases, with 6 bases between them. Written as DNA, the CDR3 is TGCGCCAGCACAGGGGATAATTCACCCCTCCACTTT. The encoded protein is CASTGDNSPLHF.

V is TRBV7-6 and J is TRBJ2-3; 8 nucleotides agree with TRBD2. The CDR3 totals 17 residues. Germline values: CDR1 SGHVS, CDR2 FNYEAQ. The ends lost 0 bases at V and 0 bases at J; junction bases unmatched: 5. The CDR3 is CASSLAIAGPSTDTQYF. CDR3 in DNA: TGTGCCAGCAGCTTAGCTATAGCGGGGCCCAGCACAGATACGCAGTATTTT.

This chain joins TRBV7-9 and TRBJ2-1, with 7 bases that match TRBD2. CDR1 and CDR2 (germline): SEHNR, FQNEAQ (reference sequence). V lost 5 bases and J lost 4; bases outside the gene matches: 11. This CDR3 spans 16 amino acids. The CDR3 nucleotides are TGTGCCAGCAGCCCCCGGCCGAGCGGGGCTTACAATGAGCAGTTCTTC. This sequence encodes CASSPRPSGAYNEQFF.

The CDR3: CSVARDIHSGANVLTF. Here the CDR3 DNA reads TGCAGCGTGGCCCGGGACATTCACTCTGGGGCCAACGTCCTGACTTTC. This sequence joins TRBV29-1 and TRBJ2-6; D might be TRBD1 (6 bases). Trimming stripped 6 bases from V and 0 bases from J, with 15 bases between. The V gene's germline CDR1 is SQVTM and CDR2 ANQGSEA. There are 16 residues in the CDR3.

V gene TRBV19 combines with J gene TRBJ1-1; D may be TRBD1 (6 bases). V lost 1 base to trimming and J lost 4 bases, with 19 bases between them. Looked up from germline, CDR1 is LNHDA and CDR2 is SQIVND (reference sequence). The CDR3 spans 17 residues. The DNA of the CDR3 is TGTGCCAGTAGTATAGTTGGACAGACTATTAAGGGCACTGAAGCTTTCTTT. This sequence encodes CASSIVGQTIKGTEAFF.

The chain has TRBV4-1 and TRBJ1-4; D is perhaps TRBD1 (5 bases). The CDR3 has 19 residues. Germline V gene sequence: CDR1 MGHRA, CDR2 YSYEKL. Trimming stripped 3 bases from V and 3 bases from J, with 23 bases between. CDR3 residues: CASSHQGQGFTMANEKLFF. The CDR3, as DNA: TGCGCCAGCAGCCACCAAGGGCAGGGTTTCACAATGGCTAATGAAAAACTGTTTTTT.

This clone was recorded only once. The chain couples TRBV28 to TRBJ2-7; a possible D gene is TRBD1 (6 bases). Between the trimmed V and J ends, which lost 6 bases and 5 bases, there was a span of 20 bases. The CDR3 is made up of 15 amino acids. From germline, CDR1 is MDHEN and CDR2 SYDVKM. CDR3 nucleotide sequence: TGTGCCAGCAGGGGCGCCGGGACACTTAACCACGAGCAGTACTTC. It yields the protein CASRGAGTLNHEQYF.

This sequence joins TRBV5-1 and TRBJ2-4, with 12 bases fitting TRBD2. V lost 4 bases and J lost 8; bases outside the gene matches: 19. The CDR3 spans 19 residues. The V gene's germline CDR1 is SGHRS and CDR2 YFSETQ. The CDR3 is CASSPGQPGLAGGLDIQYF. Here the CDR3 DNA reads TGCGCCAGCAGCCCCGGACAGCCCGGGCTAGCGGGAGGGCTGGACATTCAGTACTTC.

The chain combines TRBV6-1 with TRBJ1-5; the match to TRBD1 covers 9 bases. With V trimmed by 3 bases and J by 6 bases, 6 bases remained unmatched. Germline loops: CDR1 MNHNS, CDR2 SASEGT. The CDR3 totals 15 residues. The CDR3 region has the DNA TGTGCCAGCAGTGACAGACAGGGGGGGGGTCAGCCCCAGCATTTT. Translation: CASSDRQGGGQPQHF.